The 2 T cell receptor beta chains given below trace back to one sample, sequenced in a study of PD-1 blockade in mismatch repair-deficient tumors. The repertoire was sequenced with immunoSEQ multiplex PCR; TCRdb's copy has only in-frame clones and lacks some. The data show about 84,000 clones, approximately 81% seen once. The input for sequencing was peripheral blood, taken 12 weeks after starting pembrolizumab. The origin of the receptors is an adult with mismatch repair-deficient cancer.

This clone was seen a handful of times. The chain recombines TRBV4-1 with TRBJ1-4; D gene uncertain. V was clipped by 0 bases and J by 3 bases, with 8 bases between them. Germline CDR1 and CDR2: MGHRA and YSYEKL. The CDR3 length is 15 residues. The CDR3 loop reads CASSQEGIPNEKLFF. The CDR3 region has the DNA TGCGCCAGCAGCCAAGAGGGGATCCCTAATGAAAAACTGTTTTTT.

This clone was seen only once. This rearrangement joins TRBV6-1 to TRBJ1-4; D gene uncertain. V shed 5 bases and J shed 8 bases, with 6 bases lying between them. The length of the CDR3 is 11 residues. CDR1 MNHNS and CDR2 SASEGT come from the germline V gene. The CDR3 bases are TGTGCCAGCAGTCTCGCCGAAAAACTGTTTTTT. Protein sequence: CASSLAEKLFF.